Listed here are 25 T cell receptor beta chains from one sample, sequenced in a study of T cell responses to AZD1222 COVID-19 vaccine. Using immunoSEQ multiplex PCR, the repertoire was profiled, and TCRdb retains in-frame clones only, with some absent. This table holds approximately 210,000 clones, less than 95% found once. The sample consisted of peripheral blood, taken 28 days after the second dose of the MenACWY control vaccine. All receptors derive from an adult who received the MenACWY meningococcal vaccine as a control.

The V gene is TRBV3-1 (or the pseudogene TRBV3-2), the J gene TRBJ2-4, with TRBD1 matching 9 bases. The CDR3 sequence is 15 residues long. CDR1 is LGHDT and CDR2 is YNNKEL in the germline V gene (reference sequence). V lost 3 bases to trimming and J lost 5 bases; unmatched junction nucleotides: 5. The CDR3 sequence: CASSQRGDRENIQYF. DNA of the CDR3: TGTGCCAGCAGCCAGAGGGGGGACAGGGAAAACATTCAGTACTTC.

This clone was counted once. The rearrangement uses TRBV7-2 and TRBJ1-4; 10 positions match TRBD1. Germline V gene sequence: CDR1 SGHTA, CDR2 FQGNSA. V gave up 1 base and J gave up 5 bases; unmatched junction bases: 1. CDR3 length equals 15 residues. Here the CDR3 DNA reads TGTGCCAGCAGCTTAGAGGGACAGGGGAATGAAAAACTGTTTTTT. Amino acid sequence: CASSLEGQGNEKLFF.

This clone was detected only once. The gene calls are TRBV28 and TRBJ2-7, with 9 bases fitting TRBD2. The germline gives CDR1 MDHEN, CDR2 SYDVKM. The CDR3 covers 14 residues. Trimming cost V 5 bases and J 5 bases; bases outside gene matches: 7. CDR3: CASSLAGLGDEQYF. The CDR3 region has the DNA TGTGCCAGCAGTCTAGCGGGGCTAGGGGACGAGCAGTACTTC. The variable domain in full, with the rest retrieved from reference TRBV28 and TRBJ2-7, is DVKVTQSSRYLVKRTGEKVFLECVQDMDHENMFWYRQDPGLGLRLIYFSYDVKMKEKGDIPEGYSVSREKKERFSLILESASTNQTSMYLCASSLAGLGDEQYFGPGTRLTVT.

The V and J genes are TRBV29-1 and TRBJ1-2; D is unresolved. Germline CDR1 SQVTM, CDR2 ANQGSEA. V lost 6 bases and J 1 base, leaving 15 bases between the germline ends. The CDR3 length is 14 residues. Here the CDR3 DNA reads TGCAGCGTCCGACAAGCTCTTGTTAACTATGGCTACACCTTC. Protein sequence: CSVRQALVNYGYTF.

The count of this clone is one. This chain joins TRBV11-1 and TRBJ1-1, with 7 bases identical to TRBD1. This CDR3 has 14 residues. V lost 5 bases, J lost 5 bases, and 8 bases stayed unmatched. The germline V gene encodes CDR1 SGHAT and CDR2 FQDESV (reference sequence). The chain's CDR3 is CASSHRDSWTEAFF. The CDR3 region has the DNA TGTGCCAGCAGCCACCGGGACAGTTGGACTGAAGCTTTCTTT.

V is TRBV7-2 and J is TRBJ1-2; no firm D call. The CDR3 has 14 residues. V lost 1 base and J 0 bases, leaving 6 bases between the germline ends. Looked up from germline, CDR1 is SGHTA and CDR2 is FQGNSA. As DNA, the CDR3 is TGTGCCAGCAGCTTAGGAGGGACTAACTATGGCTACACCTTC. This translates into CASSLGGTNYGYTF.

The rearrangement links TRBV10-3 to TRBJ1-6; 9 bases are a match to TRBD1. V shed 10 bases, J shed 0 bases, and the junction held 4 bases outside the gene matches. Per the germline V gene, CDR1 is ENHRY and CDR2 is SYGVKD. This CDR3 is built from 15 residues. The CDR3 DNA sequence: TGTGCCAGCAGGGACAGGGACTCCTATAATTCACCCCTCCACTTT. It yields the protein CASRDRDSYNSPLHF.

The chain combines TRBV2 with TRBJ1-4, with TRBD1 matching over 9 bases. Trimming took 5 bases from V and 7 from J; bases not matched to a gene: 5. The CDR3 runs 14 residues. The V gene's germline CDR1 is SNHLY and CDR2 FYNNEI. The CDR3, as DNA: TGTGCCAGCAGTCCACAGGGGGCGCGTGAAAAACTGTTTTTT. It translates to CASSPQGAREKLFF.

The chain is built from TRBV28 and TRBJ1-6; the D is unclear. The CDR3 runs to 14 residues. V gave up 5 bases and J gave up 7 bases, with 12 bases separating them. The germline V gene has CDR1 MDHEN and CDR2 SYDVKM. The CDR3 here is CASSNPLGNSPLHF. Here the CDR3 DNA reads TGTGCCAGCAGTAACCCCTTAGGGAATTCACCCCTCCACTTT.

CDR3 in DNA: TGTGCCAGCAGTTTCGGGACTTCGGTGAATGAGCAGTTCTTC. It codes for CASSFGTSVNEQFF. The chain couples TRBV27 to TRBJ2-1; possibly TRBD2 for D (6 bases). The CDR3 has 14 residues. Germline CDR1 is MNHEY and CDR2 is SMNVEV (reference sequence). The V end lost 3 bases, the J end lost 7 bases, and 13 bases lay between the germline ends.

The chain has TRBV3-1 (or the pseudogene TRBV3-2) and TRBJ2-1; 10 bases agree with TRBD2. Germline V lookup: CDR1 LGHDT, CDR2 YNNKEL (reference sequence). The CDR3 runs 23 residues. After removal of 1 base from V and 0 bases from J, the junction contained 21 bases not matched to a gene. The CDR3 here is CASSQGRKTGAGLARSSYNEQFF. The DNA of the CDR3 is TGTGCCAGCAGCCAAGGACGAAAAACAGGGGCGGGACTAGCGAGGAGCTCCTACAATGAGCAGTTCTTC.

This chain joins TRBV9 and TRBJ2-2; no reliable D call. Trimming took off 0 bases at V and 5 bases at J, with 11 bases between the two ends. The length of the CDR3 is 15 residues. Germline V gives CDR1 SGDLS, CDR2 YYNGEE. The CDR3 DNA reads TGTGCCAGCAGCGTAGCGGCAGGATGGACCGGGGAGCTGTTTTTT. It is translated as CASSVAAGWTGELFF.

CDR3 sequence reads: CASSKVQGLTF. The CDR3, as DNA: TGTGCCAGCAGCAAAGTCCAGGGTTTGACCTTC. The rearrangement links TRBV21-1 to TRBJ1-2; the table's D call, TRBD1, was not checked against the DNA. TRBV21-1 is described as a pseudogene. The CDR3 is 11 residues long.

This chain connects TRBV4-3 to TRBJ2-1, with 12 bases matching TRBD2. With 4 bases clipped from V and 5 bases from J, the junction kept 3 bases outside the gene matches. CDR1 is LGHNA and CDR2 is YSLEER in the germline V gene. There are 15 residues in the CDR3. CDR3 amino acids: CASSPWTSGDNEQFF. The DNA of the CDR3 is TGCGCCAGCAGCCCCTGGACTAGCGGGGACAATGAGCAGTTCTTC.

The rearrangement links TRBV9 to TRBJ1-2; no clear D. Germline loops: CDR1 SGDLS, CDR2 YYNGEE. Trimming took 4 bases from V and 0 from J, leaving 13 bases between them. The length of the CDR3 is 15 residues. In DNA form, the CDR3 reads TGTGCCAGCAGCCCCACAACCGGGCCTAACTATGGCTACACCTTC. Protein: CASSPTTGPNYGYTF.

The chain joins TRBV15 to TRBJ2-5, with D possibly matching TRBD2 (6 bases). With 0 bases removed from V and 3 bases from J, the gap between germline ends came to 20 bases. The CDR3 sequence is 18 residues long. Germline CDR1 LNHNV, CDR2 YYDKDF (reference sequence). The CDR3 reads CATSRERRVGANEETQYF. CDR3 nucleotides: TGTGCCACCAGCAGAGAGAGGAGGGTTGGGGCGAATGAAGAGACCCAGTACTTC. The full variable domain, completed using reference TRBV15 and TRBJ2-5, is DAMVIQNPRYQVTQFGKPVTLSCSQTLNHNVMYWYQQKSSQAPKLLFHYYDKDFNNEADTPDNFQSRRPNTSFCFLDIRSPGLGDTAMYLCATSRERRVGANEETQYFGPGTRLLVL.

V usage is TRBV28 and J usage is TRBJ2-7; TRBD1 matches 10 bases. The V segment lost 5 bases and the J segment 5 bases; nucleotides outside the gene matches: 6. Germline V CDR1 and CDR2: MDHEN, SYDVKM. The CDR3 is 14 residues long. As DNA, the CDR3 is TGTGCCAGCAGTACGGCGACAGGGGGCAACGAGCAGTACTTC. Translated: CASSTATGGNEQYF. The full variable domain, its missing parts supplied by reference TRBV28 and TRBJ2-7, is DVKVTQSSRYLVKRTGEKVFLECVQDMDHENMFWYRQDPGLGLRLIYFSYDVKMKEKGDIPEGYSVSREKKERFSLILESASTNQTSMYLCASSTATGGNEQYFGPGTRLTVT.

This rearrangement joins TRBV5-5 to TRBJ1-1; D remains unclear. Germline V gene lookup returns CDR1 SGHKS and CDR2 YYEKEE (reference sequence). V was cut by 3 bases and J by 1 base, with 7 bases left in between. The CDR3 totals 13 residues. The CDR3 nucleotides read TGTGCCAGCAGCTCCCGGGAGAACACTGAAGCTTTCTTT. This sequence encodes CASSSRENTEAFF.

The count of this clone is one. The chain employs TRBV7-9 and TRBJ1-5; D gene unclear. Per the germline V gene, CDR1 is SEHNR and CDR2 is FQNEAQ (reference sequence). V lost 2 bases, J lost 6 bases, and 8 bases lay in between. The CDR3 is made up of 13 amino acids. CDR3 sequence reads: CASSLSGGQPQHF. The CDR3 DNA sequence: TGTGCCAGCAGCTTATCCGGAGGTCAGCCCCAGCATTTT.

CDR3 region: CASSQSTSGRDTQYF. The CDR3, as DNA: TGTGCCAGCAGCCAATCGACTAGCGGGAGAGATACGCAGTATTTT. The V call is TRBV5-4, the J call TRBJ2-3, with 12 bases matching TRBD2. CDR1 is SGHNT and CDR2 is YYREEE in the germline V gene (reference sequence). This CDR3 comprises 15 residues. V was clipped by 4 bases and J by 5 bases; unmatched bases: 5.

The V and J genes are TRBV4-1 and TRBJ2-6; tentatively, D is TRBD1 (5 bases). Germline CDR1 MGHRA, CDR2 YSYEKL. V was shortened by 1 base and J by 3 bases, with 7 bases between the two germline ends. CDR3 length: 15 amino acids. CDR3 protein: CASSQGRVGANVLTF. In DNA, the CDR3 is TGCGCCAGCAGCCAAGGCAGGGTTGGGGCCAACGTCCTGACTTTC.

The chain carries TRBV24-1 and TRBJ1-4; 7 bases agree with TRBD1. There are 13 residues in the CDR3. V was clipped by 9 bases and J by 8 bases; unmatched bases: 8. Germline V gene data show CDR1 as KGHDR and CDR2 as SFDVKD. The CDR3 region has the DNA TGTGCCACCTCTGACAGGGCAGGGGAAAAACTGTTTTTT. Amino acid sequence: CATSDRAGEKLFF.

J is TRBJ1-5 and V is TRBV15; D is unclear. Germline V gives CDR1 LNHNV, CDR2 YYDKDF (reference sequence). V shed 0 bases and J shed 6 bases, with 12 bases lying between them. The CDR3 runs 15 residues. CDR3 loop: CATSRDFGVSQPQHF. The CDR3 DNA is TGTGCCACCAGCAGAGATTTCGGGGTCAGTCAGCCCCAGCATTTT.

This clone was detected only once. The V call is TRBV19, the J call TRBJ1-5; 7 bases fit TRBD1. CDR1 and CDR2 (germline): LNHDA, SQIVND (reference sequence). The CDR3 has 19 residues. V lost 3 bases, J lost 3 bases, and 17 bases stayed unmatched. The CDR3 loop is CASSIRGDGIGGFNQPQHF. The CDR3 DNA reads TGTGCCAGTAGTATCAGGGGGGACGGGATAGGAGGATTCAATCAGCCCCAGCATTTT. Using reference TRBV19 and TRBJ1-5 for the parts outside the CDR3, the full variable domain is DGGITQSPKYLFRKEGQNVTLSCEQNLNHDAMYWYRQDPGQGLRLIYYSQIVNDFQKGDIAEGYSVSREKKESFPLTVTSAQKNPTAFYLCASSIRGDGIGGFNQPQHFGDGTRLSIL.

The chain employs TRBV7-9 and TRBJ1-1; 8 nucleotides agree with TRBD1. This CDR3 comprises 14 residues. Per the germline V gene, CDR1 is SEHNR and CDR2 is FQNEAQ (reference sequence). V was pared by 4 bases and J by 1 base, with 2 bases of the junction left unmatched. The CDR3 is CASSSQGANTEAFF. The CDR3 nucleotides read TGTGCCAGCAGCTCTCAGGGGGCGAACACTGAAGCTTTCTTT.